The 20 T cell receptor beta chains reported below all come from one sample, sequenced in a study of graft-versus-host responses after intestinal transplantation. These TCRs are of unknown antigen specificity. Assay used: immunoSEQ multiplex PCR; TCRdb lists only in-frame clones, some missing. Here the sample spans some 120,000 clones, about 92% being singletons. Sequencing was performed on unstimulated CD4+ T cells sorted from spleen or lymph node cells, taken before transplant. The origin of the receptors is a human donor who was the organ donor for an intestinal transplant.

The chain carries TRBV7-3 and TRBJ2-1; 14 bases fit TRBD2. Germline-derived CDR1 and CDR2 are SGHTA and FQGTGA. The CDR3 totals 15 residues. The V gene end was trimmed by 3 bases and the J gene end by 6 bases; junction bases not matched to a gene: 1. In nucleotides, the CDR3 is TGTGCCAGCAGCTTTGGACTAGCGGGAGGCAATGAGCAGTTCTTC. It translates to CASSFGLAGGNEQFF.

The J gene is TRBJ2-1, the V gene TRBV7-8; no definite D call. CDR3 length: 12 residues. Looked up from germline, CDR1 is SGHVS and CDR2 is FQNEAQ. The V gene lost 6 bases and the J gene lost 4 bases, with 7 bases spanning the gap. This CDR3 is CASSLYYNEQFF. As DNA, the CDR3 is TGTGCCAGCAGTCTCTATTACAATGAGCAGTTCTTC.

V usage is TRBV7-2 and J usage is TRBJ1-2; 8 bases map to TRBD1. The CDR3 contains 15 residues. The germline V gene has CDR1 SGHTA and CDR2 FQGNSA. V dropped 4 bases and J dropped 7; count of bases not matched to a gene: 11. The CDR3 DNA reads as TGTGCCAGCAGCTACGGGGACAGGAAGAACACTGGCTACACCTTC. Translation gives CASSYGDRKNTGYTF.

This chain links TRBV29-1 with TRBJ2-3; D assignment may be TRBD1 or TRBD2 (5 bases each). Trimming removed 7 bases from V and 2 bases from J, with 16 bases in between. Per germline, CDR1 SQVTM and CDR2 ANQGSEA. There are 14 residues in the CDR3. CDR3 DNA sequence: TGCAGCGCCCCCGGGACGCGAACCACAGATACGCAGTATTTT. Translated, it gives CSAPGTRTTDTQYF.

This clone showed up just once. The V and J genes are TRBV19 and TRBJ2-7; 7 bases are a match to TRBD1. The CDR3 contains 14 residues. Germline V gene data show CDR1 as LNHDA and CDR2 as SQIVND (reference sequence). Germline trimming cut 7 bases from V and 1 base from J; bases unmatched to any gene: 7. DNA for the CDR3: TGTGCCAGTAATACAGGGGTGGTGTCCTACGAGCAGTACTTC. Translation gives CASNTGVVSYEQYF.

This clone appeared a few times. V usage is TRBV10-3 and J usage is TRBJ2-4; D remains ambiguous. The CDR3 sequence is 12 residues long. In germline, CDR1 is ENHRY, CDR2 SYGVKD. V lost 6 bases and J 2 bases, leaving 5 bases between the germline ends. The chain's CDR3 is CAIRGSKNIQYF. In nucleotides, the CDR3 is TGTGCCATCAGAGGGTCCAAAAACATTCAGTACTTC.

This clone was recorded once. The rearrangement links TRBV29-1 to TRBJ2-5; 10 nucleotides line up with TRBD2. CDR3 length: 16 amino acids. With 5 bases clipped from V and 4 bases from J, the junction kept 13 bases outside the gene matches. CDR1 is SQVTM, CDR2 ANQGSEA, per germline. The CDR3 region is CSVSHGLAGVGETQYF. In DNA form, the CDR3 reads TGCAGCGTTTCTCACGGCCTAGCGGGAGTTGGAGAGACCCAGTACTTC.

The chain combines TRBV2 with TRBJ1-2; D might be TRBD1 (5 bases). Per the germline V gene, CDR1 is SNHLY and CDR2 is FYNNEI. The CDR3 covers 14 residues. Trimming stripped 4 bases from V and 4 bases from J, with 13 bases between. The CDR3 bases are TGTGCCAGCAGTGGTACAGGCTACTCCTATGGCTACACCTTC. Translated, it gives CASSGTGYSYGYTF.

The V call is TRBV6-5, the J call TRBJ1-1; weak D call: TRBD1 (5 bases). The CDR3 loop spans 12 amino acids. CDR1 and CDR2 from the germline V gene are MNHEY and SVGAGI. V gave up 10 bases and J gave up 1 base, with 10 bases separating them. The CDR3: CATQGGNTEAFF. In DNA, the CDR3 is TGTGCCACCCAGGGCGGGAACACTGAAGCTTTCTTT.

This sequence joins TRBV9 and TRBJ2-3; a weak D match, TRBD1 (5 bases). The CDR3 loop spans 15 amino acids. Trimming stripped 0 bases from V and 1 base from J, with 9 bases between. Germline lookup yields CDR1 SGDLS and CDR2 YYNGEE. The CDR3 nucleotides read TGTGCCAGCAGCGTAGAGGGGATTGGCACAGATACGCAGTATTTT. Protein product: CASSVEGIGTDTQYF.

The genes are TRBV9 and TRBJ1-3, with D unclear. The germline gives CDR1 SGDLS, CDR2 YYNGEE. The V end lost 4 bases, the J end lost 0 bases, and 11 bases lay between the germline ends. The CDR3 runs 15 residues. The CDR3 is CASSPHPRSGNTIYF. DNA of the CDR3: TGTGCCAGCAGCCCTCACCCCCGCTCTGGAAACACCATATATTTT.

The chain combines TRBV29-1 with TRBJ2-5; a weak D match, TRBD2 (5 bases). The germline V gene encodes CDR1 SQVTM and CDR2 ANQGSEA. Trimming left V 0 bases short and J 5 bases short, with 13 bases between. CDR3 size: 14 residues. This chain's CDR3 is CSVEDRRRRETQYF. The CDR3 DNA reads TGCAGCGTTGAAGATAGGAGACGGAGGGAGACCCAGTACTTC.

The rearrangement links TRBV5-5 to TRBJ2-7, with D uncertain. Trimming stripped 1 base from V and 0 bases from J, with 8 bases between. Germline values: CDR1 SGHKS, CDR2 YYEKEE (reference sequence). The CDR3 covers 14 residues. In DNA, the CDR3 is TGTGCCAGCAGCTTGCTGATAGGCTCCTACGAGCAGTACTTC. It is translated as CASSLLIGSYEQYF.

In regard to this clone: At one boundary the junction diverges from the germline segment, which might be a read error. In DNA form, the CDR3 reads TGTGCCAGCAGCATAGCGGGCCATAGCACAGATACGCAGTATTTT. Residues: CASSIAGHSTDTQYF. This rearrangement joins TRBV7-8 to TRBJ2-3; 7 nucleotides match TRBD2. This CDR3 has 15 residues. The germline V gene encodes CDR1 SGHVS and CDR2 FQNEAQ. Based on the CDR3 plus reference TRBV7-8 and TRBJ2-3, the full variable domain is GAGVSQSPRYKVAKRGQDVALRCDPISGHVSLFWYQQALGQGPEFLTYFQNEAQLDKSGLPSDRFFAERPEGSVSTLKIQRTQQEDSAVYLCASSIAGHSTDTQYFGPGTRLTVL.

The gene calls are TRBV30 and TRBJ1-2; tentatively, D is TRBD1 (5 bases). The germline V gene has CDR1 GTSNPN and CDR2 SVGIG (reference sequence). There are 14 residues in the CDR3. The V end lost 3 bases, the J end lost 4 bases, and 15 bases lay between the germline ends. CDR3 bases: TGTGCCTGGAGACTGGGGTGGGGGAGCTATGGCTACACCTTC. Amino acid sequence: CAWRLGWGSYGYTF. Filled out from reference TRBV30 and TRBJ1-2, the complete variable domain reads SQTIHQWPATLVQPVGSPLSLECTVEGTSNPNLYWYRQAAGRGLQLLFYSVGIGQISSEVPQNLSASRPQDRQFILSSKKLLLSDSGFYLCAWRLGWGSYGYTFGSGTRLTVV.

The rearrangement uses TRBV5-1 and TRBJ2-3; 8 bases align to TRBD1. The V gene's germline CDR1 is SGHRS and CDR2 YFSETQ. The CDR3 has 15 residues. V was pared by 2 bases and J by 6 bases, with 8 bases of the junction left unmatched. CDR3 DNA: TGCGCCAGCAGCTTTCAGGGACAGGACCTCGATACGCAGTATTTT. It codes for CASSFQGQDLDTQYF. Using reference TRBV5-1 and TRBJ2-3 for the parts outside the CDR3, the full variable domain is KAGVTQTPRYLIKTRGQQVTLSCSPISGHRSVSWYQQTPGQGLQFLFEYFSETQRNKGNFPGRFSGRQFSNSRSEMNVSTLELGDSALYLCASSFQGQDLDTQYFGPGTRLTVL.

This chain uses TRBV6-5 with TRBJ1-5, with TRBD1 identical over 8 bases. Unmatched junction bases numbered 9, after V lost 4 bases and J lost 4 bases. Germline CDR1 MNHEY, CDR2 SVGAGI. This CDR3 contains 16 residues. The CDR3 coding sequence is TGTGCCAGCAGTTTCTACCCCCGGACAGGGAATCAGCCCCAGCATTTT. This encodes CASSFYPRTGNQPQHF.

This rearrangement joins TRBV20-1 to TRBJ2-3; D may be TRBD2 (6 bases). The CDR3 totals 11 residues. Germline V gene lookup returns CDR1 DFQATT and CDR2 SNEGSKA (reference sequence). V was pared by 7 bases and J by 5 bases, with 10 bases between. The CDR3 spells CSVSGEDTQYF. The CDR3 DNA reads as TGCAGTGTCTCGGGGGAAGATACGCAGTATTTT.

In nucleotides, the CDR3 is TGTGCCAGCAGCGGGGGGCAAGGCAATCAGCCCCAGCATTTT. This encodes CASSGGQGNQPQHF. This chain connects TRBV7-2 to TRBJ1-5; maybe TRBD1 (6 bases). Germline assignment: CDR1 SGHTA and CDR2 FQGNSA. The V and J ends lost 5 bases and 2 bases respectively, with 10 bases between them. The CDR3 extends over 14 amino acids.

The rearrangement uses TRBV6-6 and TRBJ1-1; D is unclear. The CDR3 is 12 amino acids. Trimming stripped 7 bases from V and 4 bases from J, with 10 bases between. Looked up from germline, CDR1 is MNHNY and CDR2 is SVGAGI (reference sequence). The CDR3 reads CASTTRGTEAFF. CDR3 DNA sequence: TGTGCCAGCACTACCCGTGGCACTGAAGCTTTCTTT.